These 15 T cell receptor beta chains share one sample of origin, sequenced in a study of radiotherapy plus CTLA-4 blockade in lung cancer. Profiling relied on immunoSEQ multiplex PCR, and the TCRdb table lists in-frame clones only, not all of them. The table records some 51,000 clones, roughly 80% of them present only once. This material consisted of peripheral blood, taken from a patient treated with radiotherapy plus ipilimumab. These receptors all stem from a human donor with non-small cell lung cancer who had a complete response to radiotherapy plus ipilimumab.

V gene TRBV19 combines with J gene TRBJ2-3; no definite D call. The CDR3 runs to 14 residues. Per germline, CDR1 LNHDA and CDR2 SQIVND (reference sequence). Deletions cut 6 bases from V and 2 bases from J, with 12 bases between. DNA of the CDR3: TGTGCCAGTAGCCAGGATTCACTCACAGATACGCAGTATTTT. It yields the protein CASSQDSLTDTQYF. Complete variable domain (other parts from reference TRBV19 and TRBJ2-3): DGGITQSPKYLFRKEGQNVTLSCEQNLNHDAMYWYRQDPGQGLRLIYYSQIVNDFQKGDIAEGYSVSREKKESFPLTVTSAQKNPTAFYLCASSQDSLTDTQYFGPGTRLTVL.

This chain joins TRBV11-3 and TRBJ2-5; a possible D gene is TRBD2 (6 bases). Germline V lookup: CDR1 SGHNT, CDR2 YENEEA. V lost 4 bases and J 5 bases, leaving 11 bases between the germline ends. The CDR3 is 13 residues long. The chain's CDR3 is CASSSRDSETQYF. The DNA of the CDR3 is TGTGCCAGCAGCTCCCGGGACTCGGAGACCCAGTACTTC.

This clone was seen a single time. The chain uses TRBV20-1 and TRBJ2-5; unclear D gene. Trimming removed 5 bases from V and 2 bases from J, with 3 bases in between. The CDR3 has 10 residues. Germline V gene data show CDR1 as DFQATT and CDR2 as SNEGSKA (reference sequence). The CDR3 reads CSALQETQYF. The CDR3 nucleotides read TGCAGTGCTCTTCAAGAGACCCAGTACTTC.

The chain recombines TRBV27 with TRBJ2-1, with a possible D match to TRBD1 (5 bases). This CDR3 spans 17 amino acids. CDR1 and CDR2 (germline): MNHEY, SMNVEV (reference sequence). The V gene lost 1 base and the J gene lost 2 bases, with 15 bases spanning the gap. The CDR3 sequence: CASSLFGARVTYNEQFF. CDR3 nucleotides: TGTGCCAGCAGTTTATTCGGCGCCAGGGTTACCTACAATGAGCAGTTCTTC.

The rearrangement uses TRBV30 and TRBJ1-2; a possible D gene is TRBD1 (6 bases). Trimming removed 7 bases at V and 8 bases at J, with 20 bases between. Germline CDR1 GTSNPN, CDR2 SVGIG (reference sequence). The CDR3 contains 13 residues. The CDR3 DNA reads as TGTGCCTACCGGGACACTACAAGGTCCGGCTACACCTTC. It encodes CAYRDTTRSGYTF. The full variable domain, rest sourced from reference TRBV30 and TRBJ1-2, is SQTIHQWPATLVQPVGSPLSLECTVEGTSNPNLYWYRQAAGRGLQLLFYSVGIGQISSEVPQNLSASRPQDRQFILSSKKLLLSDSGFYLCAYRDTTRSGYTFGSGTRLTVV.

This clone was counted a few times. V gene TRBV5-8 combines with J gene TRBJ2-7; the D is unclear. V was shortened by 1 base and J by 3 bases, with 8 bases between the two germline ends. The germline V gene encodes CDR1 SGHTS and CDR2 YDEGEE. CDR3 length: 13 amino acids. CDR3 residues: CASSLIRVYEQYF. The CDR3 region has the DNA TGTGCCAGCAGCTTGATACGGGTCTACGAGCAGTACTTC.

The gene calls are TRBV7-2 and TRBJ1-3; tentative D call: TRBD1 (5 bases). The germline V and J ends were trimmed by 6 bases and 2 bases, with 11 bases remaining between them. This CDR3 is built from 14 residues. CDR1 and CDR2 from the germline V gene are SGHTA and FQGNSA. This chain's CDR3 is CASRSGGTGNTIYF. The CDR3 DNA is TGTGCCAGCAGATCTGGGGGGACTGGAAACACCATATATTTT. The full variable domain, its missing parts supplied by reference TRBV7-2 and TRBJ1-3, is GAGVSQSPSNKVTEKGKDVELRCDPISGHTALYWYRQSLGQGLEFLIYFQGNSAPDKSGLPSDRFSAERTGGSVSTLTIQRTQQEDSAVYLCASRSGGTGNTIYFGEGSWLTVV.

The J gene is TRBJ1-2, the V gene TRBV10-3; TRBD1 aligns across 8 bases. J was trimmed by 8 bases and V by 0 bases; bases with no gene match: 11. The CDR3 extends over 16 amino acids. CDR1 and CDR2 (germline): ENHRY, SYGVKD. The DNA for the CDR3 is TGTGCCATCAGTGAGTCGGACAGGGAAGGTAGTACGGGCTACACCTTC. This encodes CAISESDREGSTGYTF.

This clone was recorded a few times. The V call is TRBV10-3, the J call TRBJ2-7; TRBD1 agrees at 11 bases. Trimming removed 6 bases from V and 6 bases from J; junction bases left unmatched: 7. Germline lookup yields CDR1 ENHRY and CDR2 SYGVKD. CDR3 length equals 14 residues. CDR3 bases: TGTGCCATCAGGGGACAGGGGGGTTTGGGCGAGCAGTACTTC. Protein product: CAIRGQGGLGEQYF.

The chain is built from TRBV19 and TRBJ1-1; 7 nucleotides align to TRBD1. The CDR3 extends over 15 amino acids. V trimming: 3 bases; J trimming: 0 bases; junction bases outside the gene matches: 4. Germline values: CDR1 LNHDA, CDR2 SQIVND (reference sequence). The CDR3 DNA sequence: TGTGCCAGTAGTATGCGGGACAGTGTGAACACTGAAGCTTTCTTT. Encoded protein: CASSMRDSVNTEAFF.

The chain carries TRBV6-6 and TRBJ2-7, with D possibly matching TRBD1 (7 bases). The CDR3 loop spans 14 amino acids. Germline CDR1 reads MNHNY; CDR2 reads SVGAGI (reference sequence). Trimming shortened V by 2 bases and J by 5 bases, and 13 bases separated the two germline ends. CDR3 nucleotide sequence: TGTGCCAGCAGTTACCCGCAGGGGGGCAACGAGCAGTACTTC. It translates to CASSYPQGGNEQYF.

The chain carries TRBV9 and TRBJ2-1; TRBD1 matches 7 bases. After removal of 4 bases from V and 6 bases from J, the junction contained 7 bases not matched to a gene. The germline CDR1 and CDR2 sequences are SGDLS and YYNGEE. This CDR3 has 14 residues. The CDR3 protein is CASSSRQGLNEQFF. The DNA for the CDR3 is TGTGCCAGCAGCTCGAGACAGGGCCTCAATGAGCAGTTCTTC.

The V gene is TRBV30, the J gene TRBJ2-4; perhaps TRBD2 as D (5 bases). This CDR3 spans 11 amino acids. Trimming took off 3 bases at V and 11 bases at J, with 11 bases between the two ends. CDR1 is GTSNPN, CDR2 SVGIG, per germline (reference sequence). This CDR3 reads CAWSLREFQYF. CDR3 in DNA: TGTGCCTGGAGCCTACGGGAATTTCAGTACTTC.

V and J are TRBV25-1 and TRBJ2-1, with TRBD2 matching 10 bases. The CDR3 sequence is 16 residues long. The germline CDR1 and CDR2 sequences are MGHDK and SYGVNS. Germline trimming cut 4 bases from V and 7 bases from J; bases unmatched to any gene: 10. CDR3 sequence reads: CASSGAAGGWRNEQFF. The CDR3 region has the DNA TGTGCCAGCAGTGGGGCAGCGGGAGGGTGGAGGAATGAGCAGTTCTTC. The entire variable domain, with the rest obtained from reference TRBV25-1 and TRBJ2-1, is as follows: EADIYQTPRYLVIGTGKKITLECSQTMGHDKMYWYQQDPGMELHLIHYSYGVNSTEKGDLSSESTVSRIRTEHFPLTLESARPSHTSQYLCASSGAAGGWRNEQFFGPGTRLTVL.

The chain is built from TRBV9 and TRBJ1-2; the D gene is possibly TRBD1 (6 bases). With 6 bases removed from V and 0 bases from J, the gap between germline ends came to 9 bases. This CDR3 region has 13 residues. Germline CDR1 SGDLS, CDR2 YYNGEE. As DNA, the CDR3 is TGTGCCAGCAATCAGGGGACTAACTATGGCTACACCTTC. Protein: CASNQGTNYGYTF.